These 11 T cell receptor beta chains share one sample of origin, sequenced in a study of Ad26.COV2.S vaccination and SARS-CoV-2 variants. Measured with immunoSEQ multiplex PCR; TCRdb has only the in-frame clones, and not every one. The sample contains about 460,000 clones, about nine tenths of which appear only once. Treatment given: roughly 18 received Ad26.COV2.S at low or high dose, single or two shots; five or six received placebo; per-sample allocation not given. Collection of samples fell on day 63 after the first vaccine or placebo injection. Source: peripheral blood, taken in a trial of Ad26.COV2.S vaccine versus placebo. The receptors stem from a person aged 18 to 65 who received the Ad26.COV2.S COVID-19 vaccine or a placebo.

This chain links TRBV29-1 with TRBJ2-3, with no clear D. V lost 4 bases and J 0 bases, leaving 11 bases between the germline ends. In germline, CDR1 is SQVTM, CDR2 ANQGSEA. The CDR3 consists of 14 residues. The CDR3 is CSVAALFSTDTQYF. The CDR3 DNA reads TGCAGCGTTGCGGCCCTATTTAGCACAGATACGCAGTATTTT.

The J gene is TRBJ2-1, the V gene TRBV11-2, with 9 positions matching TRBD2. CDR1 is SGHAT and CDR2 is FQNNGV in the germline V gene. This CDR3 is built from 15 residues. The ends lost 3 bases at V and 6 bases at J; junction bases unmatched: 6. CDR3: CASSLGAGGFNEQFF. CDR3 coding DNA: TGTGCCAGCAGCTTGGGGGCGGGAGGGTTCAATGAGCAGTTCTTC.

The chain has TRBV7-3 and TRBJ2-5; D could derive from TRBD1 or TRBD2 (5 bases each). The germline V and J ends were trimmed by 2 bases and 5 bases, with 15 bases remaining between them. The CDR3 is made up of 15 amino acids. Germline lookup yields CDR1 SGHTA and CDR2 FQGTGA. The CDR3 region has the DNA TGTGCCAGCAGCTTAGGGGCTAGCCTCCCTGAGACCCAGTACTTC. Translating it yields CASSLGASLPETQYF.

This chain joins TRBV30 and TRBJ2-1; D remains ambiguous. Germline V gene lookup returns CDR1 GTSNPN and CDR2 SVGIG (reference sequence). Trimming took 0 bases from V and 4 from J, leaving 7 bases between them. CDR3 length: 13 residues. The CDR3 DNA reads TGTGCCTGGAGTGTACGTGGTTACAATGAGCAGTTCTTC. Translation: CAWSVRGYNEQFF.

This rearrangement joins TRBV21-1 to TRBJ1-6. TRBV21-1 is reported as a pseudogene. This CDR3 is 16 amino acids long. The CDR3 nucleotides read TGTGCCAGCAGCTTCCTTCCGGGACGGGATAATTCACCCCTCCACTTT. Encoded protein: CASSFLPGRDNSPLHF.

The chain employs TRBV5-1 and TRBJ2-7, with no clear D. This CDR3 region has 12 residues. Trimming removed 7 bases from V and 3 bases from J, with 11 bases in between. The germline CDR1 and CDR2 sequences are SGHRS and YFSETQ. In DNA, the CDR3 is TGCGCCAGCGCTGGCGAAAGCTACGAGCAGTACTTC. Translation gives CASAGESYEQYF.

The CDR3 sequence: CASSLRTGLTAYEQYF. DNA for the CDR3: TGCGCCAGCAGCTTGCGGACGGGCCTAACCGCCTACGAGCAGTACTTC. The chain uses TRBV5-1 and TRBJ2-7; D is unresolved. The ends were cut back, 1 base at V and 2 bases at J, with 16 bases in the middle. The CDR3 extends over 16 amino acids. CDR1 SGHRS and CDR2 YFSETQ come from the germline V gene. Combining the CDR3 with reference TRBV5-1 and TRBJ2-7 gives the whole variable domain KAGVTQTPRYLIKTRGQQVTLSCSPISGHRSVSWYQQTPGQGLQFLFEYFSETQRNKGNFPGRFSGRQFSNSRSEMNVSTLELGDSALYLCASSLRTGLTAYEQYFGPGTRLTVT.

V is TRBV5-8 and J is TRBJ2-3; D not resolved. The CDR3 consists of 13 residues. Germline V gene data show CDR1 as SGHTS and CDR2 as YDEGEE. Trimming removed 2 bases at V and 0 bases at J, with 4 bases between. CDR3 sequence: CASSFESTDTQYF. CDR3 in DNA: TGTGCCAGCAGCTTTGAGAGCACAGATACGCAGTATTTT.

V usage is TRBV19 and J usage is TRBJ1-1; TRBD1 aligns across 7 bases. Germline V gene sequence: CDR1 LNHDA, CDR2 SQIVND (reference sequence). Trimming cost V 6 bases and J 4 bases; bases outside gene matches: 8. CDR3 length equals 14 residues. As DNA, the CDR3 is TGTGCCAGTAGCTGGGACAGCGGGGGCACTGAAGCTTTCTTT. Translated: CASSWDSGGTEAFF.

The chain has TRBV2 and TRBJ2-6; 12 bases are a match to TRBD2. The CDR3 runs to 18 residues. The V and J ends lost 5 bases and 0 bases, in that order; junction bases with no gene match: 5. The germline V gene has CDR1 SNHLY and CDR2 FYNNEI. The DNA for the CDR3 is TGTGCCAGCAGTACCGGACTAGCGGGGAGCTCTGGGGCCAACGTCCTGACTTTC. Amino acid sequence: CASSTGLAGSSGANVLTF.

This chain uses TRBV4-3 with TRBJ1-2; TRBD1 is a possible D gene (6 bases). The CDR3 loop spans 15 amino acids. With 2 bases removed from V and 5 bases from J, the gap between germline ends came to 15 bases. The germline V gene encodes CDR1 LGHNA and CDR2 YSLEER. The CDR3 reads CASSQFSRQEYGYTF. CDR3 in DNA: TGCGCCAGCAGCCAATTCTCTAGACAGGAGTATGGCTACACCTTC.